The rows below give T cell receptor beta chains drawn from one sample of a study of cytomegalovirus exposure and HLA in healthy donors. The assay was immunoSEQ multiplex PCR, and TCRdb's table has in-frame clones only and misses some. Recorded for this sample: around 100,000 clones. The source material was PBMCs. Receptors were obtained from a man between 25 and 39 years old in good health and CMV-seronegative. Both conserved end residues are part of each CDR3.

TRBJ1-1	TRBV7-2	CASSFGGNTEAFF
TRBJ1-1	TRBV2	CASSEREGSEAFF
TRBJ2-7	TRBV5-1	CASSLDREYEQYF
TRBJ2-3	TRBV9	CASSVGGGRTDTQYF
TRBJ1-5	TRBV30	CAWSVRRTGRHQPQHF
TRBJ1-2	TRBV29-1	CSAGGGLGGYTF
TRBJ2-5	TRBV6-6	CATPDGGRGPQETQYF
TRBJ2-3	TRBV7-2	CASSLRVAGTGRGDTQYF
TRBJ1-4	TRBV19	CASRPLIAGEKLFF
TRBJ2-5	TRBV2	CASSESGDQETQYF
TRBJ1-4	TRBV19	CASSTRTGNEKLFF
TRBJ2-7	TRBV5-1	CASSLEVGGSYEQYF
TRBJ1-2	TRBV5-1	CASSLVQDPVGGYTF
TRBJ2-1	TRBV13	CASSLVTSGGANEQFF
TRBJ2-2	TRBV9	CASSPHQGASTGELFF
TRBJ2-1	TRBV5-1	CASSWGDAQEQFF
TRBJ1-1	TRBV4-1	CASSHTGGRTEAFF
TRBJ2-1	TRBV19	CASSSGTGGKNEQFF
TRBJ1-2	TRBV7-9	CASSSGLGQKSGGYTF
TRBJ2-7	TRBV29-1	CSVVKGGSYEQYF
TRBJ2-7	TRBV7-2	CASSWGTSGGYEQYF
TRBJ2-4	TRBV27	CASSLAGTPKNIQYF
TRBJ2-5	TRBV5-6	CASSSGQGQETQYF
TRBJ2-5	TRBV5-4	CASSLVRTSGYYQETQYF
TRBJ2-3	TRBV7-6	CASSLLAGGADTQYF
TRBJ1-2	TRBV6-5	CASSYSTAGLYGYTF
TRBJ1-6	TRBV2	CASSEQRNSPLHF
TRBJ1-6	TRBV4-2	CASSQEGTDNSPLHF
TRBJ2-3	TRBV2	CASCQTGGTQYF
TRBJ1-1	TRBV6-5	CASSYEGGGTEAFF
TRBJ1-2	TRBV5-4	CASSLDSFYGYTF
TRBJ2-7	TRBV6-5	CASSWGQGSYEQYF
TRBJ2-5	TRBV11-2	CASSLGISGGETQYF
TRBJ2-7	TRBV6-1	CASRVEGRGYEQYF
TRBJ1-2	TRBV29-1	CSVDRVLYGYTF
TRBJ2-2	TRBV19	CASSIAARGNTGELFF
TRBJ2-5	TRBV5-1	CASSLLAGGETQYF
TRBJ2-3	TRBV15	CATSRDWSSGGPYRTDTQYF
TRBJ2-7	TRBV7-2	CASSSTGAGYEQYF
TRBJ2-5	TRBV6-5	CASSRQGREETQYF
TRBJ2-1	TRBV5-1	CASSLGRTGTSSYNEQFF
TRBJ1-4	TRBV5-6	CASSYGQGRPHDEKLFF
TRBJ2-4	TRBV5-8	CASSLAALGGHIQYF
TRBJ2-7	TRBV5-6	CASSFNLYEQYF
TRBJ2-3	TRBV7-2	CASSISLGITDTQYF
TRBJ1-4	TRBV19	CASSQLTANEKLFF
TRBJ2-3	TRBV7-6	CASSISGTGTTDTQYF
TRBJ1-3	TRBV11-3	CASSFGTGGNTIYF
TRBJ2-3	TRBV6-5	CASIAQGFGTDTQYF
TRBJ2-2	TRBV7-2	CASSATRQELFF
TRBJ2-7	TRBV4-3	CASSQTVTAEQYF
TRBJ2-5	TRBV6-1	CASGTALGAQETQYF
TRBJ2-3	TRBV14	CASSQEGQGPTTDTQYF
TRBJ2-5	TRBV7-2	CASSLDGGAGETQYF
TRBJ2-1	TRBV2	CASSEIGAGFYNEQFF
TRBJ2-1	TRBV5-8	CASSSTVNEQFF
TRBJ2-2	TRBV9	CASSVVDRGDGELFF
TRBJ2-3	TRBV2	CASTLAGLDTQYF
TRBJ2-5	TRBV7-8	CASSLSSGQETQYF